The next 27 T cell receptor beta chains were all read from a single sample in a study of blood T cell repertoires in COVID-19. The data were produced by immunoSEQ multiplex PCR, yet TCRdb's version contains in-frame clones alone and is incomplete. The repertoire holds 180,000 or so clones, with 76% as singletons. The sample consisted of peripheral blood. The origin of the receptors is a woman in her forties or fifties with active or convalescent COVID-19.

The chain combines TRBV7-9 with TRBJ2-1; 15 bases line up with TRBD2. The CDR3 contains 19 residues. Germline V gene sequence: CDR1 SEHNR, CDR2 FQNEAQ (reference sequence). J lost 1 base, V lost 3 bases, and 7 bases had no gene match. The CDR3: CASSFTGTSGRKSYNEQFF. CDR3 coding DNA: TGTGCCAGCAGCTTTACCGGGACTAGCGGGAGGAAGTCCTACAATGAGCAGTTCTTC. Variable domain in full (rest from reference TRBV7-9 and TRBJ2-1): DTGVSQNPRHKITKRGQNVTFRCDPISEHNRLYWYRQTLGQGPEFLTYFQNEAQLEKSRLLSDRFSAERPKGSFSTLEIQRTEQGDSAMYLCASSFTGTSGRKSYNEQFFGPGTRLTVL.

This rearrangement joins TRBV7-6 to TRBJ1-3, with TRBD1 identical over 12 bases. CDR1 SGHVS and CDR2 FNYEAQ come from the germline V gene. V dropped 8 bases and J dropped 7; count of bases not matched to a gene: 9. This CDR3 spans 15 amino acids. The CDR3: CASGIGTGGRNTIYF. The CDR3 DNA is TGTGCCAGCGGTATAGGGACAGGGGGCAGGAACACCATATATTTT.

This chain's CDR3 is CASSYPATGGMDEQFF. CDR3 DNA: TGTGCCAGCAGTTATCCCGCGACAGGGGGCATGGATGAGCAGTTCTTC. V usage is TRBV6-5 and J usage is TRBJ2-1; 10 positions match TRBD1. With 3 bases clipped from V and 8 bases from J, the junction kept 10 bases outside the gene matches. There are 16 residues in the CDR3. Germline-derived CDR1 and CDR2 are MNHEY and SVGAGI.

Comment on this clone: One end of the junction is discordant with germline, which a read error may explain. The CDR3 protein is CASSGRVGTAKNIQYF. The CDR3 DNA reads TGTGCCAGCAGTGGGAGGGTAGGGACGGCCAAAAACATTCAATACTTC. This chain links TRBV27 with TRBJ2-4; 7 bases fit TRBD2. There are 16 residues in the CDR3. CDR1 and CDR2 (germline): MNHEY, SMNVEV (reference sequence).

The chain carries TRBV6-2 or TRBV6-3 and TRBJ2-1; possible D gene TRBD2, 6 bases. Between the trimmed V and J ends, which lost 5 bases and 7 bases, there was a span of 12 bases. In germline, CDR1 is MNHEY, CDR2 SVGEGT. The CDR3 extends over 13 amino acids. The CDR3 here is CASSPLLANEQFF. The CDR3 nucleotides read TGTGCCAGCAGTCCGCTGCTAGCGAATGAGCAGTTCTTC.

The chain carries TRBV4-2 and TRBJ1-2, with TRBD1 matching over 8 bases. V lost 5 bases and J lost 3; bases outside the gene matches: 2. Germline CDR1 is LGHNA and CDR2 is YNFKEQ. The CDR3 sequence is 13 residues long. As DNA, the CDR3 is TGTGCCAGCAGCAACAGGGGGGACTATGGCTACACCTTC. This translates into CASSNRGDYGYTF.

V is TRBV28 and J is TRBJ2-7, with 10 bases matching TRBD2. The V and J ends lost 6 bases and 2 bases, in that order; junction bases with no gene match: 4. The CDR3 totals 14 residues. Germline lookup yields CDR1 MDHEN and CDR2 SYDVKM. In nucleotides, the CDR3 is TGTGCCAGCAGCCCTACTAGCGGGACCTACGAGCAGTACTTC. It encodes CASSPTSGTYEQYF.

V is TRBV29-1 and J is TRBJ1-1; D remains unclear. The CDR3 runs 13 residues. The germline CDR1 and CDR2 sequences are SQVTM and ANQGSEA. V was pared by 1 base and J by 2 bases, with 8 bases between. CDR3 sequence: CSVEVLLNTEAFF. CDR3 DNA: TGCAGCGTTGAAGTTCTGCTAAACACTGAAGCTTTCTTT.

This clone was seen more than once but under ten times. This chain uses TRBV30 with TRBJ1-1; unclear D gene. Trimming pared 2 bases from V and 3 bases from J, leaving 13 bases between. Germline CDR1 reads GTSNPN; CDR2 reads SVGIG (reference sequence). CDR3 length: 14 residues. The CDR3 region is CAWSRWEADTEAFF. As DNA, the CDR3 is TGTGCCTGGAGTAGGTGGGAGGCGGACACTGAAGCTTTCTTT.

The chain employs TRBV6-2 or TRBV6-3 and TRBJ1-5; 7 positions match TRBD1. This CDR3 has 12 residues. In germline, CDR1 is MNHEY, CDR2 SVGEGT. The V segment lost 5 bases and the J segment 7 bases; nucleotides outside the gene matches: 2. The CDR3 region is CASSAQGQPQHF. The CDR3 DNA is TGTGCCAGCAGTGCACAGGGGCAGCCCCAGCATTTT.

This clone has a count of ten or more. Other DNA sequences in this specimen translate into the identical CDR3. V usage is TRBV11-2 and J usage is TRBJ1-1; TRBD1 might be the D (5 bases). Germline V gene sequence: CDR1 SGHAT, CDR2 FQNNGV. This CDR3 comprises 13 residues. The V and J ends lost 0 bases and 3 bases respectively, with 5 bases between them. The CDR3: CASSLDRDTEAFF. The CDR3 DNA reads as TGTGCCAGCAGCTTAGACAGGGACACTGAAGCTTTCTTT.

DNA of the CDR3: TGTGCCAGCAGCCCTTTAGCGGCAGGAGACTTGAACACTGAAGCTTTCTTT. Amino acid sequence: CASSPLAAGDLNTEAFF. This chain connects TRBV7-2 to TRBJ1-1, with D uncertain. CDR1 is SGHTA, CDR2 FQGNSA, per germline. The CDR3 sequence is 17 residues long. The germline V and J ends were trimmed by 5 bases and 0 bases, with 19 bases remaining between them.

This clone was observed a handful of times. The chain employs TRBV12-5 and TRBJ1-1; the D gene is possibly TRBD1 (6 bases). The CDR3 has 19 residues. Trimming took 0 bases from V and 1 from J, leaving 21 bases between them. CDR1 is LGHNT and CDR2 is FRNRAP in the germline V gene. CDR3 sequence: CASGLVLGGASVRNTEAFF. The CDR3 DNA reads TGTGCTAGTGGTTTGGTTCTTGGGGGGGCCTCGGTGAGGAACACTGAAGCTTTCTTT.

The chain carries TRBV6-5 and TRBJ2-3; D unresolved. CDR1 and CDR2 (germline): MNHEY, SVGAGI. There are 14 residues in the CDR3. The V end was cut by 5 bases, the J end by 6 bases, with 15 bases between. The CDR3 here is CASSPTQIWDTQYF. The CDR3 DNA is TGTGCCAGCAGTCCTACGCAAATCTGGGATACGCAGTATTTT.

The V call is TRBV10-3, the J call TRBJ1-2, with 7 nucleotides matching TRBD1. The V segment lost 0 bases and the J segment 7 bases; nucleotides outside the gene matches: 5. This CDR3 has 14 amino acids. In germline, CDR1 is ENHRY, CDR2 SYGVKD. The CDR3 nucleotides are TGTGCCATCAGTGAGTCGAGGACAGGACGTGGCTACACCTTC. It specifies CAISESRTGRGYTF.

The J gene is TRBJ2-5, the V gene TRBV7-9, with D possibly TRBD1 on 5 matching bases. Trimming stripped 0 bases from V and 4 bases from J, with 12 bases between. Per the germline V gene, CDR1 is SEHNR and CDR2 is FQNEAQ (reference sequence). This CDR3 comprises 15 residues. CDR3 region: CASSLALTVGETQYF. CDR3 DNA sequence: TGTGCCAGCAGCTTAGCGTTGACAGTTGGAGAGACCCAGTACTTC.

This sequence joins TRBV9 and TRBJ1-6; weak D call: TRBD1 (6 bases). Germline V CDR1 and CDR2: SGDLS, YYNGEE. The CDR3 is 16 residues long. V gave up 4 bases and J gave up 8 bases, with 19 bases separating them. CDR3 bases: TGTGCCAGCAGCCCCCGGGGGGGGGCTGGAGATTCACCCCTCCACTTT. Its protein product is CASSPRGGAGDSPLHF.

The count of this clone is one. The gene calls are TRBV5-1 and TRBJ2-3, with 7 bases matching TRBD2. The germline V gene encodes CDR1 SGHRS and CDR2 YFSETQ. The CDR3 totals 14 residues. Unmatched junction bases numbered 8, after V lost 4 bases and J lost 6 bases. The CDR3 protein is CASSQGLGPDTQYF. The CDR3 DNA is TGCGCCAGCAGCCAAGGACTAGGTCCGGATACGCAGTATTTT.

The rearrangement uses TRBV29-1 and TRBJ1-2, with TRBD1 matching over 7 bases. V lost 8 bases and J lost 3; bases outside the gene matches: 12. Germline-derived CDR1 and CDR2 are SQVTM and ANQGSEA. CDR3 length: 14 amino acids. The CDR3: CSHRKYRGDYGYTF. DNA of the CDR3: TGCAGCCATCGAAAGTACAGGGGAGACTATGGCTACACCTTC.

This chain links TRBV3-1 (or the pseudogene TRBV3-2) with TRBJ2-7; 7 bases are a match to TRBD2. The CDR3 length is 14 residues. Unmatched junction bases numbered 8, after V lost 3 bases and J lost 6 bases. CDR1 and CDR2 (germline): LGHDT, YNNKEL (reference sequence). The DNA of the CDR3 is TGTGCCAGCAGCCACGGGGGGAGGGTGGGCGAGCAGTACTTC. The encoded protein is CASSHGGRVGEQYF.

The gene calls are TRBV19 and TRBJ2-1, with a weak D call TRBD1 (6 bases). In germline, CDR1 is LNHDA, CDR2 SQIVND (reference sequence). With 3 bases removed from V and 0 bases from J, the gap between germline ends came to 9 bases. The CDR3 sequence is 15 residues long. This chain's CDR3 is CASSIPDSSYNEQFF. In DNA, the CDR3 is TGTGCCAGTAGTATTCCGGACAGCTCCTACAATGAGCAGTTCTTC.

The J gene is TRBJ1-1, the V gene TRBV18; D is undetermined. In germline, CDR1 is KGHSH, CDR2 LQKENI. The CDR3 has 14 residues. V dropped 3 bases and J dropped 1 base, with 9 bases sitting between them. The CDR3: CASSPPNKNTEAFF. The CDR3 region has the DNA TGTGCCAGCTCACCTCCGAACAAGAACACTGAAGCTTTCTTT.

The table lists this clone with a few counts. CDR3 residues: CATRQDLGANYGYTF. In nucleotides, the CDR3 is TGTGCCACCCGACAGGACCTTGGCGCTAACTATGGCTACACCTTC. V gene TRBV15 combines with J gene TRBJ1-2, with TRBD1 as a possible D gene (6 bases). The CDR3 has 15 amino acids. Trimming removed 8 bases from V and 0 bases from J, with 16 bases in between. CDR1 LNHNV and CDR2 YYDKDF come from the germline V gene (reference sequence).

The chain is built from TRBV6-6 and TRBJ1-2; D may be TRBD1 (5 bases). Trimming removed 0 bases at V and 8 bases at J, with 19 bases between. Germline CDR1 MNHNY, CDR2 SVGAGI (reference sequence). This CDR3 region has 16 residues. CDR3 DNA sequence: TGTGCCAGCAGTTACTCGGGGGGTGGTTCGGTCGGAGGCTACACCTTC. Translation gives CASSYSGGGSVGGYTF.

V gene TRBV6-5 combines with J gene TRBJ2-3, with unresolved D. This CDR3 spans 11 amino acids. CDR1 and CDR2 (germline): MNHEY, SVGAGI. V shed 6 bases and J shed 5 bases, with 6 bases lying between them. CDR3 loop: CASSTEDTQYF. As DNA, the CDR3 is TGTGCCAGCAGCACTGAAGATACGCAGTATTTT.

This sequence joins TRBV19 and TRBJ2-1, with 9 bases fitting TRBD2. The germline V gene encodes CDR1 LNHDA and CDR2 SQIVND (reference sequence). There are 17 residues in the CDR3. V shed 5 bases and J 6 bases; nucleotides not matched to a gene: 14. The CDR3 DNA is TGTGCCAGTAGTTCGACCCTAGCCGCTAGCGGGATCAATGAGCAGTTCTTC. This translates into CASSSTLAASGINEQFF.

DNA of the CDR3: TGTGCCAGCAGCCAGACCAACGGGGAGAAACGAACTGAAGCTTTCTTT. As protein: CASSQTNGEKRTEAFF. The chain is built from TRBV3-1 (or the pseudogene TRBV3-2) and TRBJ1-1, with no clear D. Germline V gene data show CDR1 as LGHDT and CDR2 as YNNKEL (reference sequence). The CDR3 is made up of 16 amino acids. Trimming pared 3 bases from V and 5 bases from J, leaving 19 bases between.